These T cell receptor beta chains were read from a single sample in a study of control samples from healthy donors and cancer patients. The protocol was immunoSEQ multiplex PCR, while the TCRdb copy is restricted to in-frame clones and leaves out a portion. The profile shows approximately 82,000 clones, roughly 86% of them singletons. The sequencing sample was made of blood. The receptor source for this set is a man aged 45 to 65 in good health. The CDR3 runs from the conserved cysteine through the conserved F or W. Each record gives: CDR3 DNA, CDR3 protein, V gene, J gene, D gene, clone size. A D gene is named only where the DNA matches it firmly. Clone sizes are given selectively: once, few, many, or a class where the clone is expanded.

TGTGCCAGCAGTGAAGAGCGGGGCACAGATACGCAGTATTTT,CASSEERGTDTQYF,TRBV2,TRBJ2-3,-,few
TGTGCCAGCAGAACGCAGGGGGCGAATTCACCCCTCCACTTT,CASRTQGANSPLHF,TRBV25-1,TRBJ1-6,TRBD1,-
TGTGCCAGCACGGGGGCCTACGAGCAGTACTTC,CASTGAYEQYF,TRBV2,TRBJ2-7,-,-
TGTGCCAGTAGGGAGAGATTGACAGGGAACTATGACTACACCTTC,CASRERLTGNYDYTF,TRBV19,TRBJ1-2,TRBD1,-
TGTGCCAGCAGTTTATACAGGGTTTTGGACACTGAAGCTTTCTTT,CASSLYRVLDTEAFF,TRBV6-5,TRBJ1-1,-,-
TGTGCCAGCAGCCCGGGGGACACTGAAGCTTTCTTT,CASSPGDTEAFF,TRBV3-1/TRBV3-2,TRBJ1-1,-,-
TGTGCCAGCAGTTATTACTTTATAGGGGCAGATACGCAGTATTTT,CASSYYFIGADTQYF,TRBV6-2/TRBV6-3,TRBJ2-3,-,once
TGTGCCAGCAGTCCCGGGCTATACAATGAGCAGTTCTTC,CASSPGLYNEQFF,TRBV5-8,TRBJ2-1,-,-
TGTGCCAGCAGTGAATCGGGTACGTACACTGAAGCTTTCTTT,CASSESGTYTEAFF,TRBV2,TRBJ1-1,-,-
TGTGCCAGCAGAGGACAGGGGAACGGAAACACCATATATTTT,CASRGQGNGNTIYF,TRBV6-6,TRBJ1-3,TRBD1,many
TGTGCCAGCAGCCAAGGGGCGGGGATCCGCACAGATACGCAGTATTTT,CASSQGAGIRTDTQYF,TRBV4-2,TRBJ2-3,-,-
TGTGCCAGCAGTCCCCGGGACAGACTAGCCAAAAACATTCAGTACTTC,CASSPRDRLAKNIQYF,TRBV7-9,TRBJ2-4,TRBD1,-
TGTGCCAGCAGCCAAGATCTAGCAGGGGGCACTCAAGCTTTCTTT,CASSQDLAGGTQAFF,TRBV4-2,TRBJ1-1,TRBD1,-
TGTGCCAGCAGCCAACCCTCACGGCCAGATACGCAGTATTTT,CASSQPSRPDTQYF,TRBV11-3,TRBJ2-3,-,-
TGTGCCAGCAGCCAAGCGGCCAATCAGCCCCAGCATTTT,CASSQAANQPQHF,TRBV3-1/TRBV3-2,TRBJ1-5,-,-
TGTGCCAGCAGCCTCCGGACAGGGAGCTATGGCTACACCTTC,CASSLRTGSYGYTF,TRBV9,TRBJ1-2,TRBD1,-
TGTGCCATCAGTGAGTCGACCGGATCACCCCTCCACTTT,CAISESTGSPLHF,TRBV10-3,TRBJ1-6,-,-
TGTGCCAGCTCCTTACAGGGGCGGAACACTGAAGCTTTCTTT,CASSLQGRNTEAFF,TRBV2,TRBJ1-1,TRBD1,-
TGTGCCAGCAGCCAACAGGGCGCCGATAATGAAAAACTGTTTTTT,CASSQQGADNEKLFF,TRBV5-4,TRBJ1-4,-,once
TGTGCCAGCAGCTTAGCGGACCGTAAGACCCAGTACTTC,CASSLADRKTQYF,TRBV11-1,TRBJ2-5,-,-
TGTGCCAGCAGCTCCCAAGGTGGGTCGTACAATGAGCAGTTCTTC,CASSSQGGSYNEQFF,TRBV7-3,TRBJ2-1,-,-
TGCAGCCTGGAGGGGGGTGAGACCCAGTACTTC,CSLEGGETQYF,TRBV20-1,TRBJ2-5,-,-
TGTGCCAGCAGCGTAGAAGGTGACTCCTACAATGAGCAGTTCTTC,CASSVEGDSYNEQFF,TRBV9,TRBJ2-1,-,-
TGTGCCAGCAGTTATACTCGAAGGGCTAGCAATCAGCCCCAGCATTTT,CASSYTRRASNQPQHF,TRBV6-2/TRBV6-3,TRBJ1-5,-,-
TGTGCCAGCAGCATAAACCCGGGGGGGTCCTACTATGGCTACACCTTC,CASSINPGGSYYGYTF,TRBV11-2,TRBJ1-2,-,-
TGTGCCAGCAGCTTAGATTCGGGGGGTAGCACAGATACGCAGTATTTT,CASSLDSGGSTDTQYF,TRBV11-3,TRBJ2-3,TRBD2,-
TGTGCCAGCAGCCAAGATTACACGGGACAGGGGAGGGACGAGCAGTACTTC,CASSQDYTGQGRDEQYF,TRBV4-2,TRBJ2-7,TRBD1,-
TGTGCCAGCTCACCAGACCTCTACGAGCAGTACTTC,CASSPDLYEQYF,TRBV18,TRBJ2-7,-,-
TGCGCCAGCAGCCCGGCGCTAGCGGGGCTCCAAGAGACCCAGTACTTC,CASSPALAGLQETQYF,TRBV5-1,TRBJ2-5,TRBD2,-
TGTGCCAGTAGTCCCTCGGGGCGAAACACTGAAGCTTTCTTT,CASSPSGRNTEAFF,TRBV19,TRBJ1-1,-,-
TGTGCCAGTATCGGGGACAGAACGGGAGGGAGCACAGATACGCAGTATTTT,CASIGDRTGGSTDTQYF,TRBV19,TRBJ2-3,-,-
TGTGCCAGCAGCGGACGGACCGACGTCCTGACTTTC,CASSGRTDVLTF,TRBV9,TRBJ2-6,-,-
TGTGCCTGGAAAGGATTTAGCAATCAGCCCCAGCATTTT,CAWKGFSNQPQHF,TRBV30,TRBJ1-5,-,-
TGTGCCAGCAGCTCCCGTCCGGGGACAGATACGCAGTATTTT,CASSSRPGTDTQYF,TRBV7-3,TRBJ2-3,-,-
TGTGCCAGCAGCCCTCAGGGGGGGTTTGGAGAGACCCAGTACTTC,CASSPQGGFGETQYF,TRBV7-2,TRBJ2-5,-,-
TGCGCCAGCAGCCAAGGGGGGGAGACTAATGAAAAACTGTTTTTT,CASSQGGETNEKLFF,TRBV4-1,TRBJ1-4,-,-
TGTGCCAGCAGTTTCGGGGACACCCTCCAGGATGGCTACACCTTC,CASSFGDTLQDGYTF,TRBV27,TRBJ1-2,-,-
TGTGCCAGCAGGCAGGGATTGGGTACAGATACGCAGTATTTT,CASRQGLGTDTQYF,TRBV9,TRBJ2-3,-,few
TGTGCCACCAGGGACCATGAACAAGAGACCCAGTACTTC,CATRDHEQETQYF,TRBV24-1,TRBJ2-5,-,-
TGTGCCAGTAGTATATTAGGGGGCTCGGGACGGACTGAAGCTTTCTTT,CASSILGGSGRTEAFF,TRBV19,TRBJ1-1,TRBD1,few
TGTGCCAGCAGTATAGCGGGAGAAGTAAATGAGCAGTTCTTC,CASSIAGEVNEQFF,TRBV6-6,TRBJ2-1,TRBD2,-
TGTGCCAGCAGTTACCGGCAGGCCTTCCACAATGAAAAACTGTTTTTT,CASSYRQAFHNEKLFF,TRBV6-5,TRBJ1-4,-,-
TGTGCCAGCAGCGTACCGGGTGGGACTTATGGCTACACCTTC,CASSVPGGTYGYTF,TRBV9,TRBJ1-2,-,once
TGTGCCAGCAGCTTAGGACGACAAAGTTTGGGAGCCTCTAGCACAGATACGCAGTATTTT,CASSLGRQSLGASSTDTQYF,TRBV7-6,TRBJ2-3,-,-
TGTGCCAGCAGTGAACAAGAGACCCAGTACTTC,CASSEQETQYF,TRBV6-1,TRBJ2-5,-,-
TGTGCCAGCAGCTTAGTTCCAGGGGCATTCGCAGAGACCCAGTACTTC,CASSLVPGAFAETQYF,TRBV7-2,TRBJ2-5,-,-
TGTGCCACCGGGGAGACAGGGGGAGAGACCCAGTACTTC,CATGETGGETQYF,TRBV24-1,TRBJ2-5,TRBD1,once
TGTGCCAGCAGAGAACAGGGGGCAGGTGAAAAACTGTTTTTT,CASREQGAGEKLFF,TRBV14,TRBJ1-4,TRBD1,-
TGCGCCAGCAGCTTAATGCAGGGACTTCACAATGAGCAGTTCTTC,CASSLMQGLHNEQFF,TRBV5-1,TRBJ2-1,-,-